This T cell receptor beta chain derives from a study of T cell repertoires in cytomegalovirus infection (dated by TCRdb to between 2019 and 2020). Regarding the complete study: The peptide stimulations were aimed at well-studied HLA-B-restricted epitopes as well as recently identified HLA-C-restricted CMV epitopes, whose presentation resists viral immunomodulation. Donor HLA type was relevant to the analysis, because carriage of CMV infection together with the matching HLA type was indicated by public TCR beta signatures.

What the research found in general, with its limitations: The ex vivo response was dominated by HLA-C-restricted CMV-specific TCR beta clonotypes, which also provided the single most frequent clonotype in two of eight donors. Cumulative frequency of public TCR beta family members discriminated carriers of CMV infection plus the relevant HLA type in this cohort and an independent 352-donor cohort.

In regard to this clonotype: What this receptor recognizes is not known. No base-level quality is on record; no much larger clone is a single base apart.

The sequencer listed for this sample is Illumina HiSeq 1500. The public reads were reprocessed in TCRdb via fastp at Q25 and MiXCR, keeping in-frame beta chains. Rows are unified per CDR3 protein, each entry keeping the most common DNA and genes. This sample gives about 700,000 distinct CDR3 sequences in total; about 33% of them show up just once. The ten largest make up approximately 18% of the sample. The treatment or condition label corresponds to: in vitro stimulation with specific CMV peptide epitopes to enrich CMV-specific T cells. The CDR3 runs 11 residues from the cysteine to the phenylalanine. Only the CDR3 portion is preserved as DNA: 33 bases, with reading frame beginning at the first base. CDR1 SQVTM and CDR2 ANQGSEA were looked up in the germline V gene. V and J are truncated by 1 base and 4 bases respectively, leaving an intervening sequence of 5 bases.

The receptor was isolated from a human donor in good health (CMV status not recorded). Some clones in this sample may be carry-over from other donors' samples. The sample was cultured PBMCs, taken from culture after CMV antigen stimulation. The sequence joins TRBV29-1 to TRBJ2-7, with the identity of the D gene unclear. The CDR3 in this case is CSVEVGYEQYF. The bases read TGCAGCGTTGAAGTGGGGTACGAGCAGTACTTC.